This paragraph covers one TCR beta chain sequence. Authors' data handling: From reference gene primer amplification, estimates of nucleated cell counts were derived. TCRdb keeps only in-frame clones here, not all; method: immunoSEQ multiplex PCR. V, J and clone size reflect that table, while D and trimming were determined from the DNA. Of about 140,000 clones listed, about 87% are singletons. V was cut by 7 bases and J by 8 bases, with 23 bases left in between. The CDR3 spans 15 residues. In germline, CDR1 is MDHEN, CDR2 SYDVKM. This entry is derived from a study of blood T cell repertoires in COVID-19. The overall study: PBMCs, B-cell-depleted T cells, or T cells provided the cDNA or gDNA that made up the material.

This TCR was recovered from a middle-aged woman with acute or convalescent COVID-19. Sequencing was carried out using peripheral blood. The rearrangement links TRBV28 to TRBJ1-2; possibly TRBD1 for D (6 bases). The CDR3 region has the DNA TGTGCCAGCACCGCAAACAGGGTACTTTTCGGGGGCTACACCTTC. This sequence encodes CASTANRVLFGGYTF.